One sample yielded the 13 T cell receptor beta chains listed below, sequenced in a study of blood T cell repertoires in COVID-19. Clones were sequenced by immunoSEQ multiplex PCR, and TCRdb holds only the in-frame ones, with some missing. The table shows approximately 350,000 clones, with around 89% occurring only once. Sequenced: peripheral blood. These receptors all come from a woman younger than 45 with COVID-19, enrolled during active disease.

The chain is built from TRBV19 and TRBJ2-5, with a weak D call TRBD1 (5 bases). There are 14 residues in the CDR3. V was shortened by 3 bases and J by 5 bases, with 13 bases between the two germline ends. Germline V gives CDR1 LNHDA, CDR2 SQIVND (reference sequence). The CDR3 coding sequence is TGTGCCAGTAGTATTAGGACAACTCCGGAGACCCAGTACTTC. Amino acids: CASSIRTTPETQYF. Supplemented by reference TRBV19 and TRBJ2-5, the full variable domain reads DGGITQSPKYLFRKEGQNVTLSCEQNLNHDAMYWYRQDPGQGLRLIYYSQIVNDFQKGDIAEGYSVSREKKESFPLTVTSAQKNPTAFYLCASSIRTTPETQYFGPGTRLLVL.

The chain combines TRBV7-2 with TRBJ2-2; 7 bases fit TRBD1. Trimming took 2 bases from V and 7 from J; bases not matched to a gene: 13. Germline CDR1 reads SGHTA; CDR2 reads FQGNSA. This CDR3 spans 17 amino acids. CDR3 sequence reads: CASSLTVRGSWGGELFF. In DNA, the CDR3 is TGTGCCAGCAGCTTAACTGTCAGGGGGTCGTGGGGCGGGGAGCTGTTTTTT.

V usage is TRBV7-9 and J usage is TRBJ2-7, with D perhaps matching TRBD2 (6 bases). Per the germline V gene, CDR1 is SEHNR and CDR2 is FQNEAQ (reference sequence). The V and J ends lost 2 bases and 2 bases respectively, with 10 bases between them. This CDR3 region has 14 residues. The chain's CDR3 is CASSLRGAPYEQYF. Here the CDR3 DNA reads TGTGCCAGCAGCTTACGCGGGGCCCCCTACGAGCAGTACTTC.

The V gene is TRBV4-3, the J gene TRBJ2-1, with D tentatively TRBD1 (5 bases). Trimming pared 3 bases from V and 10 bases from J, leaving 19 bases between. The CDR3 extends over 15 amino acids. The germline CDR1 and CDR2 sequences are LGHNA and YSLEER. The CDR3 DNA reads as TGCGCCAGCAGCCACACCAATGACAGATCGGGCGAGCAGTTCTTC. As protein: CASSHTNDRSGEQFF.

This rearrangement joins TRBV5-8 to TRBJ2-2, with TRBD2 identical over 8 bases. V lost 4 bases and J lost 0; bases outside the gene matches: 5. Germline V gene data show CDR1 as SGHTS and CDR2 as YDEGEE. The CDR3 spans 16 residues. In DNA form, the CDR3 reads TGTGCCAGCAGCGGGACACTAGCGGCGAACACCGGGGAGCTGTTTTTT. This gives the protein CASSGTLAANTGELFF.

This chain joins TRBV7-9 and TRBJ1-2; 9 bases are a match to TRBD1. Germline trimming cut 0 bases from V and 5 bases from J; bases unmatched to any gene: 4. Germline V CDR1 and CDR2: SEHNR, FQNEAQ (reference sequence). This CDR3 is built from 15 residues. DNA of the CDR3: TGTGCCAGCAGCTTAGCGCGGGGACAGGGATATGGCTACACCTTC. Amino acids: CASSLARGQGYGYTF.

V gene TRBV5-6 combines with J gene TRBJ1-2; no reliable D call. The V end was cut by 6 bases, the J end by 2 bases, with 14 bases between. The CDR3 spans 14 residues. CDR1 is SGHDT and CDR2 is YYEEEE in the germline V gene. The CDR3 sequence: CASTPGLWNYGYTF. For the CDR3, the DNA is TGTGCCAGCACCCCAGGCCTCTGGAACTATGGCTACACCTTC.

The chain recombines TRBV6-1 with TRBJ2-7; 8 bases agree with TRBD2. The CDR3 has 15 amino acids. Germline V gives CDR1 MNHNS, CDR2 SASEGT. V shed 2 bases and J 6 bases; nucleotides not matched to a gene: 9. CDR3 DNA sequence: TGTGCCAGCAGTGAACCCCCCGGGGGGGTAATCGAGCAGTACTTC. Its translation is CASSEPPGGVIEQYF.

This sequence joins TRBV18 and TRBJ2-5; possibly TRBD2 for D (6 bases). Looked up from germline, CDR1 is KGHSH and CDR2 is LQKENI. The CDR3 has 17 residues. V lost 2 bases and J lost 5, with 21 bases in between. The CDR3 protein is CASSPSEPGARKETQYF. The CDR3 coding sequence is TGTGCCAGCTCACCATCGGAACCGGGAGCTAGGAAGGAGACCCAGTACTTC.

The chain joins TRBV28 to TRBJ1-2, with D hard to call. The germline V and J ends were trimmed by 3 bases and 2 bases, with 7 bases remaining between them. CDR1 is MDHEN and CDR2 is SYDVKM in the germline V gene. The CDR3 totals 13 residues. The CDR3 sequence: CASSFLENYGYTF. The CDR3 DNA is TGTGCCAGCAGTTTCTTGGAGAACTATGGCTACACCTTC.

This clone was found once. The chain has TRBV11-2 and TRBJ2-4, with 7 positions matching TRBD1. Per germline, CDR1 SGHAT and CDR2 FQNNGV. The trim removed 3 bases at V and 0 bases at J, leaving 5 bases unmatched. This CDR3 has 16 amino acids. The CDR3 DNA is TGTGCCAGCAGCTTCATGGGACAGTTAGCCAAAAACATTCAGTACTTC. Amino acids: CASSFMGQLAKNIQYF. Based on the CDR3 plus reference TRBV11-2 and TRBJ2-4, the full variable domain is EAGVAQSPRYKIIEKRQSVAFWCNPISGHATLYWYQQILGQGPKLLIQFQNNGVVDDSQLPKDRFSAERLKGVDSTLKIQPAKLEDSAVYLCASSFMGQLAKNIQYFGAGTRLSVL.

V usage is TRBV12-3 or TRBV12-4 and J usage is TRBJ2-7, with D uncertain. V was cut by 5 bases and J by 6 bases, with 14 bases left in between. The CDR3 covers 13 residues. CDR3 in amino acids: CASSRRDGSEQYF. The CDR3 DNA sequence: TGTGCCAGCAGTCGGAGAGATGGGTCCGAGCAGTACTTC.

The V and J genes are TRBV28 and TRBJ2-1; D is ambiguous. The V end was cut by 5 bases, the J end by 9 bases, with 8 bases between. The germline CDR1 and CDR2 sequences are MDHEN and SYDVKM. This CDR3 has 11 residues. DNA of the CDR3: TGTGCCAGCAGTCGAGTGAGTGAGCAGTTCTTC. Protein: CASSRVSEQFF.